Only one count was recorded for the clone carrying this TCR beta chain. Its specificity is unknown. The junction shows a germline mismatch at one end, possibly a read error. The sample comes from a study of shared clonotypes between healthy human individuals. Study-level points and caveats: Naive CD4 clonotypes overlapped across a few donors at roughly 5%. Generally, naive subsets came out with larger estimated richness than memory subsets.

A deep-level run was used for the assay. Generated by immunoSEQ multiplex PCR, the TCRdb table keeps only in-frame clones and is missing some. This sample yields about 2.4 million clones, of which approximately 92% are seen a single time; more than 0.12% belongs to the top ten. The CDR3 consists of 12 residues. The V gene's germline CDR1 is MDHEN and CDR2 SYDVKM. Sequenced sample: naive CD4+ T cells sorted from blood. As to subset: CD45RA+ positively selected. The V and J genes are TRBV28 and TRBJ1-2; 8 positions match TRBD1. This sequence originates from a man younger than 35 in good health. The CDR3, as DNA: TGTGCCAGCAGTTTCGGGTGGGACAGGTGGAGCTTC. It is translated as CASSFGWDRWSF.